One sample yielded the 10 T cell receptor beta chains listed below, sequenced in a study of regulatory T cells in long-lasting Graves disease. Time point defined: newly diagnosed GD, antithyroid drugs for less than 3 months. The TCR library was prepared using RNA isolated from PBMCs. For TCR beta, libraries came from iRepertoire HTBI primers and Arm-PCR of CDR3 regions. TCRdb redid the calling of the multiplex PCR reads with MiXCR, one entry per CDR3 protein. In the table there are 620,000 or so distinct CDR3 sequences, 16% of which are singletons. This sample was also put to use in a study of T cells in Graves' hyperthyroidism and ophthalmopathy.

Sequences were derived from peripheral blood mononuclear cells (PBMCs), sampled at new diagnosis, from a patient treated with antithyroid drugs. The source is a woman aged 25 to 39 with Graves disease.

This clonotype was counted many times. V usage is TRBV28 and J usage is TRBJ1-2; D ambiguous. CDR1 is MDHEN and CDR2 is SYDVKM in the germline V gene. Deletions cut 7 bases from V and 11 bases from J, with 17 bases between. The CDR3 runs to 12 residues. The CDR3 protein is CASKEGPGRYTF. The CDR3 region has the DNA TGTGCCAGCAAGGAAGGACCAGGCCGGTACACCTTC.

This sequence joins TRBV6-2 or TRBV6-3 and TRBJ1-5; TRBD1 matches 10 bases. CDR1 and CDR2 (germline): MNHEY, SVGEGT. The CDR3 runs to 15 residues. J was trimmed by 1 base and V by 6 bases; bases with no gene match: 3. CDR3 sequence reads: CASRQGQGSNQPQHF. As DNA, the CDR3 is TGTGCCAGCAGGCAGGGACAGGGGAGCAATCAGCCCCAGCATTTT.

This clonotype was seen at least ten times. The chain recombines TRBV29-1 with TRBJ1-1; TRBD1 might be the D (5 bases). CDR3 length equals 15 residues. The V end was cut by 7 bases, the J end by 5 bases, with 23 bases between. The germline V gene has CDR1 SQVTM and CDR2 ANQGSEA. The CDR3 spells CSAKPGFQGSTEAFF. The CDR3 coding sequence is TGCAGCGCCAAACCGGGGTTTCAGGGAAGTACTGAAGCTTTCTTT.

At least ten counts were recorded for this clonotype. The chain is built from TRBV12-3 or TRBV12-4 and TRBJ1-1; tentative D call: TRBD1 (5 bases). The germline V and J ends were trimmed by 5 bases and 8 bases, with 12 bases remaining between them. The CDR3 loop spans 12 amino acids. CDR3 DNA: TGTGCCAGCAGTCAGGGCTTTATGGAAGCTTTCTTT. It specifies CASSQGFMEAFF.

This clonotype occurred a few times. V and J are TRBV5-4 and TRBJ1-1; possible D gene TRBD1, 6 bases. CDR1 is SGHNT and CDR2 is YYREEE in the germline V gene (reference sequence). The V and J ends lost 5 bases and 4 bases respectively, with 15 bases between them. The CDR3 runs to 14 residues. This CDR3 reads CASRAETGVTEAFF. The CDR3 nucleotides are TGTGCCAGCAGGGCGGAGACAGGAGTCACTGAAGCTTTCTTT.

Of note for this clonotype: With a much larger clone just one base away, this may be a read error. This chain's CDR3 is CASSQATGEAETQYF. The CDR3 DNA follows: TGTGCCAGCAGCCAAGCAACGGGAGAGGCGGAGACCCAGTACTTC. The rearrangement uses TRBV3-1 and TRBJ2-5; weak D call: TRBD2 (6 bases). With 1 base removed from V and 5 bases from J, the gap between germline ends came to 14 bases. Germline lookup yields CDR1 LGHDT and CDR2 YNNKEL (reference sequence). The CDR3 has 15 amino acids.

This clonotype has at least ten counts. The chain employs TRBV12-3 or TRBV12-4 and TRBJ2-3; D possibly corresponds to TRBD2 (6 bases). The CDR3 consists of 15 residues. Between the trimmed V and J ends, which lost 5 bases and 7 bases, there was a span of 19 bases. The CDR3 DNA follows: TGTGCCAGCAGTCTCAGAACGGAGCGGGCTAATACGCAGTATTTT. Its protein product is CASSLRTERANTQYF.

This clonotype was observed at least ten times. The chain has TRBV7-2 and TRBJ1-1, with no clear D. CDR3 length: 14 residues. Per germline, CDR1 SGHTA and CDR2 FQGNSA. Trimming shortened V by 1 base and J by 1 base, and 7 bases separated the two germline ends. The CDR3 bases are TGTGCCAGCAGCTTAGTTGCAGGGAACACTGAAGCTTTCTTT. It translates to CASSLVAGNTEAFF.

The chain has TRBV20-1 and TRBJ2-3, with TRBD2 as a possible D gene (6 bases). V was cut by 3 bases and J by 2 bases, with 24 bases left in between. The V gene's germline CDR1 is DFQATT and CDR2 SNEGSKA (reference sequence). The CDR3 loop spans 18 amino acids. CDR3 sequence reads: CSARIVDTRAGLTDTQYF. The CDR3 DNA follows: TGCAGTGCTAGGATCGTCGATACTCGGGCGGGACTCACAGATACGCAGTATTTT.

As regards this clonotype: This may arise from a read error, as a much more abundant clone is one base away. V is TRBV7-2 and J is TRBJ2-1, with 7 bases fitting TRBD2. This CDR3 is 12 amino acids long. The V and J ends lost 4 bases and 11 bases, in that order; junction bases with no gene match: 5. Germline loops: CDR1 SGHTA, CDR2 FQGNSA. CDR3: CASSSAGFKQFF. The CDR3 DNA reads as TGTGCCAGCAGCTCAGCGGGATTTAAGCAGTTCTTC.